This T cell receptor (beta chain) was profiled in a study of blood T cell repertoires in COVID-19. Study details: Nucleic acid was either cDNA or gDNA, and it came from T cells, B-cell-depleted T cells, or PBMCs.

Concerning this clone itself: This CDR3 is also generated by other DNA sequences in the sample.

CDR1 is KGHSH and CDR2 is LQKENI in the germline V gene. CDR3 length equals 14 residues. J was trimmed by 4 bases and V by 0 bases; bases with no gene match: 2. In the study's own analysis: Nucleated cell counts were estimated from reference gene primer amplification. Method: immunoSEQ multiplex PCR; TCRdb's copy keeps in-frame clones and lacks some. The DNA was the basis for D and trimming; V, J and clone size are from that table. The repertoire includes roughly 100,000 clones, 85% to 90% of them detected once, and about 32% sits in the top ten. The chain uses TRBV18 and TRBJ2-7; 8 bases match TRBD2. The clonotype comes from a woman of 80 years or more with acute or convalescent COVID-19. Sequenced input: peripheral blood. The CDR3 spells CASSPPGGGYEQYF. The CDR3 DNA is TGTGCCAGCTCACCACCGGGCGGGGGGTACGAGCAGTACTTC. The complete variable domain, with remaining parts taken from reference TRBV18 and TRBJ2-7, reads NAGVMQNPRHLVRRRGQEARLRCSPMKGHSHVYWYRQLPEEGLKFMVYLQKENIIDESGMPKERFSAEFPKEGPSILRIQQVVRGDSAAYFCASSPPGGGYEQYFGPGTRLTVT.